The sequence of this T cell receptor beta chain was determined in a study of cytomegalovirus exposure and HLA in healthy donors. This clone showed up just once. It was with 60 Vbeta and 13 Jbeta primers that the PCR ran. TCRdb's copy holds only in-frame clones and misses some; the assay was immunoSEQ multiplex PCR. Seen here are about 200,000 clones, approximately 79% observed once, and the top ten hold roughly 1.5%. The sample comprised PBMCs. This TCR came from a man aged 50-60 years in good health and CMV-seronegative.

CDR3 sequence reads: CASSLWTSGRGTDTQYF. DNA of the CDR3: TGTGCCAGCAGTTTATGGACTAGCGGGAGAGGCACAGATACGCAGTATTTT. The V and J genes are TRBV28 and TRBJ2-3, with 12 bases matching TRBD2. Germline V gene lookup returns CDR1 MDHEN and CDR2 SYDVKM. The V segment lost 0 bases and the J segment 1 base; nucleotides outside the gene matches: 2. This CDR3 region has 17 residues. Full variable domain (outside the CDR3, taken from reference TRBV28 and TRBJ2-3): DVKVTQSSRYLVKRTGEKVFLECVQDMDHENMFWYRQDPGLGLRLIYFSYDVKMKEKGDIPEGYSVSREKKERFSLILESASTNQTSMYLCASSLWTSGRGTDTQYFGPGTRLTVL.